This TCR beta chain originates from a study of T cells in Graves' hyperthyroidism and ophthalmopathy (dated by TCRdb to between 2018 and 2021). Study-level background: Peripheral blood samples were taken at initial diagnosis, before any treatment was given. To identify TCR V-J signatures that set the groups apart, the researchers used a discovery cohort of roughly 100 patients, made up of around 40 with Graves' ophthalmopathy and about 60 with stable Graves' hyperthyroidism. An independent validation cohort of around 19 hyperthyroidism patients and 17 patients who later progressed to ophthalmopathy tested prospective prediction of ophthalmopathy. The roughly 94 discovery patients were randomly split 7:3 into training and test sets. The study also compared thyroid tissue and blood T-cell repertoires from several Graves' hyperthyroidism patients. Following sampling, methimazole starting at 30 mg daily was given to hyperthyroidism patients, and high-dose intravenous methylprednisolone was given to ophthalmopathy patients. The paper describes TCR Vbeta CDR3 sequencing of about 140 peripheral blood samples, made up of some 42 ophthalmopathy patients, 70 to 75 hyperthyroidism patients and about 17 progressor patients. General conclusions and limits of the study: Ophthalmopathy was separated from stable hyperthyroidism by a 13 V-J signature model, with approximately 85% sensitivity and approximately 81% specificity obtained in cross-validation and 80%/75% obtained in testing. Most expanded thyroid clonotypes (frequency above 0.001) were also detected in blood, suggesting blood repertoires may reflect thyroid immune responses. Sample size was not statistically predetermined, and investigators were not blinded to group allocation. During validation, the model predicted progression to ophthalmopathy a median of approximately 6.5 months ahead of onset, with approximately 70% sensitivity and roughly 72% specificity.

Comments on this clonotype: What antigen it recognizes has not been identified. The input lacks base qualities; no much larger clone sits a single base away.

Stable Graves' hyperthyroidism was defined as no progression to ophthalmopathy during 18 months of follow-up. Hyperthyroidism patients were newly diagnosed, had a disease duration of under 2 months, and were aged 18 to 65 years. Patients with uncontrolled infections, other autoimmune diseases, pregnancy or lactation were excluded. Diagnoses were established on the basis of clinical symptoms, serum thyroxine and TRAb, thyroid ultrasound, and orbital computed tomography. Ficoll-Paque density gradient centrifugation was used to isolate PBMCs from about 9 ml of fresh peripheral blood. Total RNA was extracted with Trizol reagent, and quality was checked on an Agilent 2100 Bioanalyzer. The germline V gene sets CDR1 to SGHTA and CDR2 to FQGNSA. Clipping removes 5 bases from V and 2 bases from J, with 5 as the unmatched junction base count. Its CDR3 holds 14 amino acids, cysteine through phenylalanine. This entry keeps only the CDR3 DNA: 42 bases, framed from base 1.

Amplification of TCR beta CDR3 regions was carried out from RNA transcripts. The first round of RT-PCR for the TCR CDR3 was performed with the HTBI primer set and the Qiagen OneStep RT-PCR kit. Libraries were constructed in a second round of multiplex PCR, after which size selection and purification were performed. Sequencing of the libraries was done on an Illumina HiSeq2000 using paired-end 100 bp reads. Processing in the source paper ran as follows. SOAPnuke was used to process the raw data, removing reads that contained adapters or uncalled bases, had a mean Phred below 15, or lacked an exact match to the constant primer or identifier. COPE v1.2.5 was used to merge high-quality paired reads, and clonotypes were defined as unique nucleotide sequences. Clonotypes were aligned to IMGT TRBV, TRBD and TRBJ reference segments using MiTCR v1.1. Only V-J combinations with frequency above 0.0001, covering 99.2% of repertoires, were analysed. The TCS score was defined as the ratio of F50 (clonal expansion) to E x V (chaos), calculated using BLOSUM62-based TCRdist between CDR3 peptides within each V-J. Welch's t-statistics and random forest reduced fewer than 600 V-J features to around 14, which were used in a naive Bayes classifier (R e1071). The similarity between thyroid and blood repertoires was quantified using the Morisita-Horn index. TCRdb reanalyzed the raw reads on its own, using fastp at Q25 for trimming and MiXCR for clone calling, and kept in-frame beta chains. Duplicate CDR3 protein sequences are folded into a single record with the most common DNA and genes. What appears here as the V and J calls and clone size reflects TCRdb's work, not the paper's. For this sample the table gives over 700,000 distinct CDR3 sequences, of which over 35% were detected only once. The top ten clones comprise approximately 10% of the sample.

Sequenced material: blood. The receptor comes from a man aged 18-30 years with Graves' hyperthyroidism. The chain employs TRBV7-2 and TRBJ2-7, with 8 middle bases fitting TRBD2. For the CDR3, the sequence is CASSQIAGTYEQYF. The base sequence is TGTGCCAGCAGCCAAATAGCGGGAACCTACGAGCAGTACTTC.